A single sample gave rise to the 3 T cell receptor beta chains below, sequenced in a study of blood T cell repertoires in COVID-19. Measured with immunoSEQ multiplex PCR; TCRdb has only the in-frame clones, and not every one. The table lists about 100,000 clones, about nine tenths of them singletons. The sequencing sample was made of peripheral blood. These TCRs come from a man aged 50 to 60 with active COVID-19.

The chain is built from TRBV5-1 and TRBJ2-3; 11 bases fit TRBD2. This CDR3 has 17 residues. Losses at the gene ends were 2 bases for V and 2 bases for J; bases not matched to a gene: 7. Germline CDR1 and CDR2: SGHRS and YFSETQ. The CDR3 is CASSFQGTSGVTDTQYF. Written as DNA, the CDR3 is TGCGCCAGCAGCTTCCAGGGGACTAGCGGAGTCACAGATACGCAGTATTTT.

The CDR3: CASSSRTDTDTQYF. Here the CDR3 DNA reads TGCGCCAGCAGCTCTAGGACAGACACAGATACGCAGTATTTT. The chain combines TRBV5-1 with TRBJ2-3, with D possibly TRBD1 on 6 matching bases. Trimming took 3 bases from V and 2 from J, leaving 10 bases between them. Germline CDR1 reads SGHRS; CDR2 reads YFSETQ. CDR3 length equals 14 residues.

The chain recombines TRBV9 with TRBJ2-1, with TRBD1 as a possible D gene (6 bases). Per the germline V gene, CDR1 is SGDLS and CDR2 is YYNGEE. Deletions cut 1 base from V and 5 bases from J, with 13 bases between. The CDR3 extends over 15 amino acids. In DNA form, the CDR3 reads TGTGCCAGCAGCGTACTAACCGGGACACACAATGAGCAGTTCTTC. Translating gives CASSVLTGTHNEQFF.